This T cell receptor beta chain was identified in a study of graft-versus-host responses after intestinal transplantation. Trimming at V came to 6 bases and at J to 3 bases, leaving 7 bases not matched to a gene. Germline-derived CDR1 and CDR2 are MDHEN and SYDVKM. This CDR3 region has 15 residues. As concerns this clone: No antigen is known for it.

Only in-frame clones appear in the TCRdb table, and some are missing; sequencing was by immunoSEQ multiplex PCR. The data show fewer than 8,500 clones, 85% to 95% seen once. Study results and limitations: Recipient-marrow GvH clones were detected, some having first appeared in ileum or blood.

This receptor was identified in a human patient who received an intestinal transplant, so some T cells may come from the graft donor. The chain recombines TRBV28 with TRBJ2-3; 9 positions match TRBD1. The sequenced sample was PBMCs, obtained 11 days after intestinal transplantation. CDR3 protein: CASSRDRVSTDTQYF. CDR3 coding DNA: TGTGCCAGCAGCCGGGACAGGGTGTCGACAGATACGCAGTATTTT.